This T cell receptor beta chain was obtained from a study of identical twins. Carrying unique molecular identifiers, the cDNA also gained a universal primer site through template switching. TCRdb processed the 5' RACE reads anew with MiXCR; each CDR3 protein has one entry. The sample carries 350,000 to 450,000 distinct CDR3 sequences, about 18% recorded once. Study findings and constraints: The more abundant beta clonotypes in cord blood had fewer insertions, and memory repertoires did not show this. Surplus twin overlap in beta out-of-frame sequences was less pronounced. The study found excess low generation probability among twin-shared out-of-frame alpha sequences.

With 5 bases removed from V and 4 bases from J, the gap between germline ends came to 11 bases. The CDR3 contains 14 residues. The germline CDR1 and CDR2 sequences are SGHTA and FQGTGA. This clonotype was counted a few times. Its cognate antigen is unknown. The material sequenced was naive T cells sorted from blood. This clonotype was obtained from a man aged 45 to 65 in good health. The chain uses TRBV7-3 and TRBJ2-2; D is undetermined. CDR3 sequence: CASSRFFATGELFF. CDR3 sequence (DNA): TGTGCCAGCAGCCGATTCTTCGCCACCGGGGAGCTGTTTTTT.